This passage covers 19 T cell receptor beta chains from one sample sequenced in a study of OX40 agonist ivuxolimab in advanced cancers. Clones were read by immunoSEQ multiplex PCR, and TCRdb kept only the in-frame ones, dropping some. The sample consists of around 20,000 clones, roughly 80% of them appearing once. Source: CD4+ or CD8+ T cells sorted from blood, taken in a trial of the OX40 agonist ivuxolimab. The receptors derive from an adult with an advanced solid tumor such as melanoma, head and neck, liver or kidney cancer.

This clone was recorded once. This chain links TRBV10-3 with TRBJ2-3, with TRBD2 identical over 11 bases. Germline CDR1 reads ENHRY; CDR2 reads SYGVKD. The CDR3 runs to 16 residues. The trim removed 4 bases at V and 5 bases at J, leaving 8 bases unmatched. The CDR3 is CAISVGSGRVGDTQYF. DNA for the CDR3: TGTGCCATCAGTGTTGGTAGCGGGAGGGTGGGAGATACGCAGTATTTT.

This clone was detected only a few times. This sequence joins TRBV6-5 and TRBJ1-1; D remains unclear. Germline V CDR1 and CDR2: MNHEY, SVGAGI. The V and J ends lost 4 bases and 0 bases respectively, with 6 bases between them. The CDR3 sequence is 13 residues long. CDR3 region: CASSSRMNTEAFF. The CDR3 DNA sequence: TGTGCCAGCAGTTCACGGATGAACACTGAAGCTTTCTTT.

This chain connects TRBV27 to TRBJ1-5; the D is unclear. The CDR3 contains 16 residues. CDR1 is MNHEY and CDR2 is SMNVEV in the germline V gene (reference sequence). V was pared by 6 bases and J by 0 bases, with 15 bases between. The CDR3 DNA reads as TGTGCCAGCAGGAGCTCCTCCGGCCATAGCAATCAGCCCCAGCATTTT. It yields the protein CASRSSSGHSNQPQHF.

The CDR3, as DNA: TGTGCCAGCAGCTTAGATCAGGGACCGGGAACGCAGTATTTT. Protein sequence: CASSLDQGPGTQYF. The chain is built from TRBV7-2 and TRBJ2-3; D tentatively fits TRBD1 or TRBD2 (5 bases each). V was pared by 1 base and J by 9 bases, with 14 bases between. The CDR3 has 14 amino acids. CDR1 and CDR2 (germline): SGHTA, FQGNSA.

The chain joins TRBV7-9 to TRBJ2-7, with TRBD1 matching 7 bases. The CDR3 has 14 amino acids. Germline V gene sequence: CDR1 SEHNR, CDR2 FQNEAQ (reference sequence). V trimming: 4 bases; J trimming: 4 bases; junction bases outside the gene matches: 7. CDR3 in DNA: TGTGCCAGCAGCTCCAGACAGGGTCGGTACGAGCAGTACTTC. The encoded protein is CASSSRQGRYEQYF.

The J gene is TRBJ2-1, the V gene TRBV5-6, with a possible D match to TRBD1 (5 bases). Trimming removed 2 bases from V and 7 bases from J, with 19 bases in between. This CDR3 has 16 amino acids. Germline V lookup: CDR1 SGHDT, CDR2 YYEEEE. The chain's CDR3 is CASSFSPRDPANEQFF. Written as DNA, the CDR3 is TGTGCCAGCAGCTTCTCCCCCAGGGATCCGGCAAATGAGCAGTTCTTC.

This clone appeared a single time. The CDR3 reads CASSVAGDTYNEQFF. The CDR3 bases are TGTGCCAGCAGCGTAGCAGGGGACACCTACAATGAGCAGTTCTTC. This rearrangement joins TRBV9 to TRBJ2-1, with D possibly being TRBD1 (6 bases). The CDR3 is made up of 15 amino acids. The V end was cut by 0 bases, the J end by 2 bases, with 9 bases between. Germline values: CDR1 SGDLS, CDR2 YYNGEE.

The rearrangement uses TRBV6-9 and TRBJ2-7; the match to TRBD1 covers 7 bases. The J segment lost 6 bases and the V segment lost 3 bases, leaving 2 bases of the junction unmatched. CDR3 length: 12 residues. The germline gives CDR1 MNHGY, CDR2 SVAAGI. CDR3 nucleotide sequence: TGTGCCAGCAGTTACCGACAGGGCGAGCAGTACTTC. Translation gives CASSYRQGEQYF.

The sample holds one count of this clone. This chain links TRBV9 with TRBJ1-2, with TRBD1 matching over 10 bases. The CDR3 is made up of 18 amino acids. Germline assignment: CDR1 SGDLS and CDR2 YYNGEE. With V trimmed by 4 bases and J by 2 bases, 14 bases remained unmatched. The CDR3 reads CASSMPGQGLMVNYGYTF. CDR3 nucleotide sequence: TGTGCCAGCAGCATGCCGGGACAGGGGTTAATGGTGAACTATGGCTACACCTTC.

V is TRBV5-4 and J is TRBJ1-3; D unclear. The CDR3 sequence is 14 residues long. The germline V and J ends were trimmed by 4 bases and 0 bases, with 8 bases remaining between them. Germline CDR1 and CDR2: SGHNT and YYREEE (reference sequence). The CDR3 region is CASSAAYSGNTIYF. CDR3 in DNA: TGTGCCAGCAGCGCCGCCTACTCTGGAAACACCATATATTTT.

This clone appeared a single time. The chain recombines TRBV5-1 with TRBJ1-2, with D possibly TRBD1 on 6 matching bases. This CDR3 contains 13 residues. CDR1 SGHRS and CDR2 YFSETQ come from the germline V gene. Trimming took 2 bases from V and 8 from J, leaving 13 bases between them. CDR3 residues: CASSLGQGKGYTF. CDR3 in DNA: TGCGCCAGCAGCTTAGGCCAGGGGAAAGGCTACACCTTC. The full variable domain, completed using reference TRBV5-1 and TRBJ1-2, is KAGVTQTPRYLIKTRGQQVTLSCSPISGHRSVSWYQQTPGQGLQFLFEYFSETQRNKGNFPGRFSGRQFSNSRSEMNVSTLELGDSALYLCASSLGQGKGYTFGSGTRLTVV.

The chain links TRBV5-5 to TRBJ2-3; 11 bases fit TRBD2. Germline V gene lookup returns CDR1 SGHKS and CDR2 YYEKEE (reference sequence). With 4 bases clipped from V and 5 bases from J, the junction kept 9 bases outside the gene matches. This CDR3 has 16 amino acids. The CDR3 region is CASSNLLAGVRDTQYF. The DNA of the CDR3 is TGTGCCAGCAGCAATTTACTAGCGGGAGTTAGAGATACGCAGTATTTT.

The gene calls are TRBV4-1 and TRBJ2-2; 15 bases fit TRBD2. The germline CDR1 and CDR2 sequences are MGHRA and YSYEKL. The V gene end was trimmed by 2 bases and the J gene end by 0 bases; junction bases not matched to a gene: 13. CDR3 length: 22 amino acids. CDR3 region: CASSQSPIGTSGGLPNTGELFF. In DNA form, the CDR3 reads TGCGCCAGCAGCCAATCGCCCATCGGGACTAGCGGGGGGCTGCCGAACACCGGGGAGCTGTTTTTT.

V usage is TRBV29-1 and J usage is TRBJ1-2, with D unclear. Trimming pared 6 bases from V and 5 bases from J, leaving 16 bases between. CDR3 length: 13 amino acids. Germline values: CDR1 SQVTM, CDR2 ANQGSEA. CDR3 protein: CSVVEAPGYGYTF. CDR3 bases: TGCAGCGTGGTAGAGGCGCCTGGTTATGGCTACACCTTC.

V usage is TRBV21-1 and J usage is TRBJ2-2; whether TRBD2, the table's D call, matches the DNA was not checked. TRBV21-1 is reported as a pseudogene. CDR3 length: 16 amino acids. The CDR3 is CASSKPPMAGTGELFF. DNA for the CDR3: TGTGCCAGCAGCAAACCCCCAATGGCGGGCACCGGGGAGCTGTTTTTT.

V is TRBV29-1 and J is TRBJ2-5; D is tentatively TRBD1 or TRBD2 (7 bases each). The germline CDR1 and CDR2 sequences are SQVTM and ANQGSEA. The CDR3 length is 13 residues. V lost 3 bases and J 4 bases, leaving 12 bases between the germline ends. The CDR3 DNA reads TGCAGCGTTGAGACAGGGAGGGGAGAGACCCAGTACTTC. The encoded protein is CSVETGRGETQYF.

This sequence joins TRBV27 and TRBJ1-4; D possibly corresponds to TRBD1 (6 bases). The CDR3 contains 14 residues. Trimming pared 4 bases from V and 8 bases from J, leaving 14 bases between. CDR1 is MNHEY and CDR2 is SMNVEV in the germline V gene (reference sequence). CDR3 residues: CASSSISGEEKLFF. Written as DNA, the CDR3 is TGTGCCAGCAGTTCTATATCAGGGGAGGAAAAACTGTTTTTT.

V gene TRBV4-1 combines with J gene TRBJ2-7; a weak D match, TRBD2 (6 bases). V lost 3 bases and J 0 bases, leaving 21 bases between the germline ends. Germline values: CDR1 MGHRA, CDR2 YSYEKL. The CDR3 has 18 residues. The CDR3 region is CASSHLFHRDWSSYEQYF. CDR3 nucleotides: TGCGCCAGCAGCCACTTATTTCACCGGGACTGGAGCTCCTACGAGCAGTACTTC.

The J gene is TRBJ2-5, the V gene TRBV4-1; maybe TRBD1 (6 bases). Germline V lookup: CDR1 MGHRA, CDR2 YSYEKL. Trimming took 2 bases from V and 4 from J, leaving 17 bases between them. The CDR3 consists of 16 residues. The CDR3 loop reads CASSQMRGRGPETQYF. The CDR3 coding sequence is TGCGCCAGCAGCCAAATGAGGGGGAGAGGTCCAGAGACCCAGTACTTC.